These T cell receptor beta chains were read from a single sample in a study of Ad26.COV2.S vaccination and SARS-CoV-2 variants. Profiling relied on immunoSEQ multiplex PCR, and the TCRdb table lists in-frame clones only, not all of them. The table includes a few hundred thousand clones, about 90% detected once. The sample was peripheral blood, taken in a trial of Ad26.COV2.S vaccine versus placebo. The receptors shown here come from a person between 18 and 65 years old who received the Ad26.COV2.S COVID-19 vaccine or a placebo. The CDR3 runs from the conserved cysteine through the conserved F or W. D genes are given only for firm matches. For some rows the clone size is stated as once, few or many, or as a class when expanded; others skip it.

size	D	V	J	CDR3	DNA
.	.	TRBV7-9	TRBJ2-7	CASSLAGSLYEQYF	TGTGCCAGCAGCTTAGCAGGGTCGCTCTACGAGCAGTACTTC
.	.	TRBV4-1	TRBJ1-1	CASSWGGLGNTEAFF	TGCGCCAGCAGCTGGGGAGGCTTGGGGAACACTGAAGCTTTCTTT
.	.	TRBV4-2	TRBJ2-7	CASSQDFVGPGSNEQYF	TGTGCCAGCAGCCAAGATTTCGTCGGCCCGGGATCCAACGAGCAGTACTTC
.	.	TRBV27	TRBJ2-7	CASSLRGGGLEQYF	TGTGCCAGCAGTCTCCGGGGCGGGGGCCTCGAGCAGTACTTC
.	.	TRBV9	TRBJ2-2	CASSVAPGTGELFF	TGTGCCAGCAGCGTAGCTCCAGGCACCGGGGAGCTGTTTTTT
.	TRBD1	TRBV28	TRBJ2-1	CASSRGGSGDEQFF	TGTGCCAGCAGTCGAGGGGGCAGCGGCGATGAGCAGTTCTTC
.	TRBD2	TRBV28	TRBJ2-7	CASSPPGLAFDEQYF	TGTGCCAGCAGTCCCCCGGGACTAGCGTTCGACGAGCAGTACTTC
.	.	TRBV19	TRBJ2-4	CASSITGAKNIQYF	TGTGCCAGTAGTATCACGGGAGCCAAAAACATTCAGTACTTC
once	.	TRBV15	TRBJ2-3	CATSRVLLPPVPDTQYF	TGTGCCACCAGCAGAGTCCTACTACCCCCCGTCCCAGATACGCAGTATTTT
.	TRBD1	TRBV28	TRBJ1-2	CASSYLQGRDTF	TGTGCCAGCTCTTACCTACAGGGGAGGGACACCTTC
.	TRBD1	TRBV6-2/TRBV6-3	TRBJ2-1	CASSELDRGLYNEQFF	TGTGCCAGCAGCGAATTGGACAGGGGGCTCTACAATGAGCAGTTCTTC
.	.	TRBV25-1	TRBJ2-3	CASSDRHRDVDTQYF	TGTGCCAGCAGTGACAGACACAGGGACGTGGATACGCAGTATTTT
.	.	TRBV4-3	TRBJ2-3	CASSQGMGSDTQYF	TGCGCCAGCAGCCAAGGCATGGGCTCAGATACGCAGTATTTT
.	.	TRBV28	TRBJ1-5	CASSGAGWRQPQHF	TGTGCCAGCAGTGGGGCGGGGTGGCGGCAGCCCCAGCATTTT
.	TRBD1	TRBV29-1	TRBJ2-2	CSAAGTGGTGELFF	TGCAGCGCCGCCGGGACAGGGGGGACCGGGGAGCTGTTTTTT
once	TRBD2	TRBV5-4	TRBJ2-3	CASSFGGGSTDTQYF	TGTGCCAGCAGCTTTGGCGGGGGGAGCACAGATACGCAGTATTTT
.	TRBD2	TRBV27	TRBJ2-7	CASRLREPYEQYF	TGTGCCAGCAGGTTGCGGGAGCCCTACGAGCAGTACTTC
.	.	TRBV5-6	TRBJ2-3	CASRLRDLDTDTQYF	TGTGCCAGCAGGCTCCGGGACTTAGACACAGATACGCAGTATTTT
.	.	TRBV5-1	TRBJ1-2	CASSLGGEGNYGYTF	TGCGCCAGCAGCTTGGGTGGGGAGGGGAACTATGGCTACACCTTC
.	.	TRBV5-8	TRBJ1-1	CASSFRGMNTEAFF	TGTGCCAGCAGCTTCCGGGGCATGAACACTGAAGCTTTCTTT
.	.	TRBV7-9	TRBJ1-3	CASSLYSGNTIYF	TGTGCCAGCAGCCTGTACTCTGGAAACACCATATATTTT
.	TRBD2	TRBV7-6	TRBJ2-3	CASSRLREGRKDTQYF	TGTGCCAGCAGCCGTTTAAGGGAGGGCCGAAAAGATACGCAGTATTTT
.	.	TRBV9	TRBJ2-2	CASSVGLTNTGELFF	TGTGCCAGCAGCGTAGGGCTTACGAACACCGGGGAGCTGTTTTTT
once	TRBD1	TRBV4-1	TRBJ1-5	CASSARGGNQPQHF	TGCGCCAGCAGCGCCAGGGGGGGCAATCAGCCCCAGCATTTT
.	.	TRBV28	TRBJ2-1	CASGRTPNEQFF	TGTGCCAGCGGACGGACGCCGAATGAGCAGTTCTTC
.	.	TRBV9	TRBJ2-4	CASSVATGRGVENIQYF	TGTGCCAGCAGCGTAGCTACGGGCAGGGGTGTGGAAAACATTCAGTACTTC
.	.	TRBV7-9	TRBJ1-2	CASSLVDSYHYGYTF	TGTGCCAGCAGCTTAGTGGACAGTTACCACTATGGCTACACCTTC
.	.	TRBV18	TRBJ1-6	CASSPIGVGNSPLHF	TGTGCCAGCTCACCAATAGGGGTGGGCAATTCACCCCTCCACTTT
.	.	TRBV11-3	TRBJ2-7	CASSLVGDRLRDFAYEQYF	TGTGCCAGCAGCTTAGTTGGGGATCGGTTAAGGGACTTCGCCTACGAGCAGTACTTC
.	.	TRBV7-2	TRBJ2-3	CASSLDFWGITDTQYF	TGTGCCAGCAGCTTAGATTTTTGGGGGATCACAGATACGCAGTATTTT
.	.	TRBV28	TRBJ2-3	CASSSDTDTQYF	TGTGCCAGCAGTTCAGACACAGATACGCAGTATTTT
.	.	TRBV19	TRBJ2-1	CASSPSGPRSYNEQFF	TGTGCCAGTAGTCCGAGTGGACCTCGCTCCTACAATGAGCAGTTCTTC
once	.	TRBV2	TRBJ1-4	CASSELQGNGEKLFF	TGTGCCAGCAGTGAATTACAGGGCAACGGTGAAAAACTGTTTTTT
.	.	TRBV5-1	TRBJ2-1	CASSLEVRPTGLNNEQFF	TGCGCCAGCAGCTTGGAAGTCAGGCCCACCGGCCTCAACAATGAGCAGTTCTTC
.	.	TRBV19	TRBJ2-1	CASSMPLRTGAYNEQFF	TGTGCCAGTAGTATGCCCCTTCGGACGGGGGCCTACAATGAGCAGTTCTTC
few	.	TRBV7-2	TRBJ1-2	CASSIRYRVGYTF	TGTGCCAGCAGCATCCGATACAGGGTCGGCTACACCTTC
once	TRBD2	TRBV25-1	TRBJ2-3	CASSDAGDPINTQYF	TGTGCCAGCAGTGACGCGGGGGACCCAATAAATACGCAGTATTTT
.	.	TRBV7-6	TRBJ1-4	CASSSAWGRHNEKLFF	TGTGCCAGCAGCTCAGCATGGGGGCGCCACAATGAAAAACTGTTTTTT
.	.	TRBV29-1	TRBJ1-5	CSVPSIGTPNQPQHF	TGCAGCGTCCCATCTATCGGGACACCTAATCAGCCCCAGCATTTT
.	TRBD1	TRBV10-2	TRBJ1-3	CASSERQGSGNTIYF	TGCGCCAGCAGTGAACGACAGGGGTCAGGAAACACCATATATTTT
.	TRBD2	TRBV2	TRBJ2-2	CASRRLAGVSGELFF	TGTGCCAGCAGACGGCTAGCGGGAGTATCCGGGGAGCTGTTTTTT
.	TRBD2	TRBV19	TRBJ2-1	CASRTSGRPGEAYNEQFF	TGTGCCAGTAGGACTAGCGGGAGGCCTGGTGAAGCCTACAATGAGCAGTTCTTC
.	.	TRBV28	TRBJ2-1	CASSSLLRDSIASEQFF	TGTGCCAGCAGTTCCCTCCTGAGGGATTCGATCGCGAGTGAGCAGTTCTTC
.	.	TRBV28	TRBJ1-2	CASSLTDYGYTF	TGTGCCAGCAGCCTGACAGACTATGGCTACACCTTC
.	.	TRBV10-3	TRBJ2-3	CAISESREAGDTQYF	TGTGCCATCAGTGAGTCGAGGGAGGCAGGGGATACGCAGTATTTT
.	TRBD2	TRBV7-2	TRBJ2-1	CASRRTRGSYNEQFF	TGTGCCAGCAGGAGGACTAGGGGCAGCTACAATGAGCAGTTCTTC
.	.	TRBV5-1	TRBJ2-1	CASSLPQYNEQFF	TGCGCCAGCAGCTTGCCACAATACAATGAGCAGTTCTTC
.	.	TRBV6-2/TRBV6-3	TRBJ2-5	CASSFGRQETQYF	TGTGCCAGCAGTTTCGGACGACAAGAGACCCAGTACTTC